Described below is a single T cell receptor (beta chain) sequence and its context. The data are from a study of blood T cell repertoires in COVID-19. Participants had their cohort set by participant-reported clinical history. TCRdb's copy holds only in-frame clones and misses some; the assay was immunoSEQ multiplex PCR. The repertoire holds around 310,000 clones, with around 89% as singletons. Trimming at V came to 8 bases and at J to 1 base, leaving 2 bases not matched to a gene. In germline, CDR1 is KGHDR, CDR2 SFDVKD. The length of the CDR3 is 14 residues. The sequencing input was PBMCs or T cells enriched from blood (not recorded which). The rearrangement links TRBV24-1 to TRBJ2-3; 10 bases are shared with TRBD1. This TCR derives from a woman in her thirties or forties who had recovered from COVID-19. The CDR3 DNA sequence: TGTGCCACCATGGGACAGGGGCGCACAGATACGCAGTATTTT. It codes for CATMGQGRTDTQYF.